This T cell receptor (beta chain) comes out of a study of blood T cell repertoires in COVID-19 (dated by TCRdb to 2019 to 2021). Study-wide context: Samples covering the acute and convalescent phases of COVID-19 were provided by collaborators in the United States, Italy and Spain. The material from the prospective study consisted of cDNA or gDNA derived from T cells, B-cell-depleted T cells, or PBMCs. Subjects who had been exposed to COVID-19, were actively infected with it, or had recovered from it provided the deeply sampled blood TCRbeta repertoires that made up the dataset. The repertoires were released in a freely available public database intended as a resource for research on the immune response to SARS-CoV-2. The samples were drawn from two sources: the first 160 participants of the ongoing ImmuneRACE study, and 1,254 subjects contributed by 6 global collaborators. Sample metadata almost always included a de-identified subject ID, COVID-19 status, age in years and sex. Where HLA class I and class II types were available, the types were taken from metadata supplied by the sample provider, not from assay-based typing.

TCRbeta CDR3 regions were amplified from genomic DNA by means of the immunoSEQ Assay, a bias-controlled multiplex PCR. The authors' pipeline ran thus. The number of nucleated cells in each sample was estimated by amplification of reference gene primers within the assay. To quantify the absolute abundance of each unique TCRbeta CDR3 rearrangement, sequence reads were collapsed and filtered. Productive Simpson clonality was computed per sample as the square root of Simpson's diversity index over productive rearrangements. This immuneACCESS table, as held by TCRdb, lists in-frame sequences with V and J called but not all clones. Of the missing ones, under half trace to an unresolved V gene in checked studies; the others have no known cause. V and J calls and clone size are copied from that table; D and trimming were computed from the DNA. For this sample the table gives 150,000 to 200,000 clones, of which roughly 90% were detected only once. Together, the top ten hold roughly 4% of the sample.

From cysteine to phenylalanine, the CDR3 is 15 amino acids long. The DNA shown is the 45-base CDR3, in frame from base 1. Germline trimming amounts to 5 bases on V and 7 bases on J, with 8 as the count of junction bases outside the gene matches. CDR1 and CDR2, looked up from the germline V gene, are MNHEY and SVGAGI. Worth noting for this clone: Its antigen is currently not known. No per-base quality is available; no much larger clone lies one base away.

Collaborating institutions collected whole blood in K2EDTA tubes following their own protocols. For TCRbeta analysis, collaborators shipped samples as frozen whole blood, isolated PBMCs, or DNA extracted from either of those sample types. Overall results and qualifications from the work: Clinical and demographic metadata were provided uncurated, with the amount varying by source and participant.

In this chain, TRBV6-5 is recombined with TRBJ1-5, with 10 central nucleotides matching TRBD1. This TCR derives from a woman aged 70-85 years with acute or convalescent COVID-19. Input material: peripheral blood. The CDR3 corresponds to CASSTTGGPGQPQHF. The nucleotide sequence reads TGTGCCAGCAGTACGACAGGGGGCCCTGGACAGCCCCAGCATTTT.